These 22 T cell receptor beta chains were all obtained from the same sample, sequenced in a study of blood T cell repertoires in COVID-19. The assay was immunoSEQ multiplex PCR, and TCRdb's table has in-frame clones only and misses some. The sample has around 300,000 clones; about 85% are singletons. Sequences were obtained from PBMCs or T cells enriched from blood (not recorded which). All receptors come from a woman in her 50s who had recovered from COVID-19.

The chain couples TRBV7-6 to TRBJ1-4; possibly TRBD1 for D (5 bases). This CDR3 spans 16 amino acids. Germline CDR1 and CDR2: SGHVS and FNYEAQ. V lost 5 bases and J lost 1, with 14 bases in between. As DNA, the CDR3 is TGTGCCAGCAGCCAAGAGGGCGGGGGAACTAATGAAAAACTGTTTTTT. Protein product: CASSQEGGGTNEKLFF.

This chain links TRBV5-1 with TRBJ2-7; D is perhaps TRBD2 (5 bases). V was cut by 5 bases and J by 3 bases, with 15 bases left in between. The germline V gene has CDR1 SGHRS and CDR2 YFSETQ. The CDR3 is made up of 14 amino acids. Written as DNA, the CDR3 is TGCGCCAGCAGACGAGACGGAGGAGACTACGAGCAGTACTTC. It codes for CASRRDGGDYEQYF. The full variable domain, its missing parts supplied by reference TRBV5-1 and TRBJ2-7, is KAGVTQTPRYLIKTRGQQVTLSCSPISGHRSVSWYQQTPGQGLQFLFEYFSETQRNKGNFPGRFSGRQFSNSRSEMNVSTLELGDSALYLCASRRDGGDYEQYFGPGTRLTVT.

The chain employs TRBV5-1 and TRBJ2-5; no clear D. V was clipped by 2 bases and J by 4 bases, with 12 bases between them. The CDR3 consists of 14 residues. Looked up from germline, CDR1 is SGHRS and CDR2 is YFSETQ. The CDR3 nucleotides are TGCGCCAGCAGCTTAAGCAAACCGTCAGAGACCCAGTACTTC. Its protein product is CASSLSKPSETQYF. Using reference TRBV5-1 and TRBJ2-5 for the parts outside the CDR3, the full variable domain is KAGVTQTPRYLIKTRGQQVTLSCSPISGHRSVSWYQQTPGQGLQFLFEYFSETQRNKGNFPGRFSGRQFSNSRSEMNVSTLELGDSALYLCASSLSKPSETQYFGPGTRLLVL.

The V call is TRBV9, the J call TRBJ1-5, with a possible D match to TRBD1 (6 bases). Germline CDR1 and CDR2: SGDLS and YYNGEE. The V gene lost 4 bases and the J gene lost 1 base, with 12 bases spanning the gap. This CDR3 is built from 15 residues. The CDR3 DNA reads TGTGCCAGCAGCCCGACGACAGGAAGCAATCAGCCCCAGCATTTT. Protein product: CASSPTTGSNQPQHF.

The rearrangement uses TRBV4-2 and TRBJ1-5; D is unresolved. V lost 4 bases, J lost 4 bases, and 14 bases lay in between. The CDR3 covers 15 residues. From germline, CDR1 is LGHNA and CDR2 YNFKEQ. As DNA, the CDR3 is TGTGCCAGCAGCCCCCGAGGCCCCGTGAATCAGCCCCAGCATTTT. It yields the protein CASSPRGPVNQPQHF.

V is TRBV5-1 and J is TRBJ2-1; D ambiguous. CDR1 and CDR2 from the germline V gene are SGHRS and YFSETQ. V shed 0 bases and J shed 3 bases, with 10 bases lying between them. This CDR3 has 15 residues. The DNA for the CDR3 is TGCGCCAGCAGCTTGGAAACTGCTAGCTACAATGAGCAGTTCTTC. It yields the protein CASSLETASYNEQFF.

This clone appeared a single time. The V and J genes are TRBV27 and TRBJ2-1; TRBD2 might be the D (6 bases). V lost 4 bases and J 8 bases, leaving 18 bases between the germline ends. CDR3 length: 15 amino acids. The V gene's germline CDR1 is MNHEY and CDR2 SMNVEV (reference sequence). In nucleotides, the CDR3 is TGTGCCAGCAGTTCCCCTAGTCGGAGGGTCGATGAGCAGTTCTTC. It yields the protein CASSSPSRRVDEQFF.

The genes are TRBV6-5 and TRBJ2-7, with 7 bases matching TRBD2. Trimming removed 6 bases from V and 2 bases from J; junction bases left unmatched: 7. Germline CDR1 MNHEY, CDR2 SVGAGI. The CDR3 length is 14 residues. The CDR3 bases are TGTGCCAGCAGACCAACCCGGGGGGCCTACGAGCAGTACTTC. It encodes CASRPTRGAYEQYF.

The V and J genes are TRBV6-5 and TRBJ1-6, with D unclear. Germline-derived CDR1 and CDR2 are MNHEY and SVGAGI. The CDR3 totals 13 residues. V was trimmed by 2 bases and J by 7 bases, leaving 6 bases between them. Written as DNA, the CDR3 is TGTGCCAGCAGTTACGACTGGAATTCACCCCTCCACTTT. This codes for CASSYDWNSPLHF.

The chain combines TRBV6-1 with TRBJ1-2; D gene ambiguous. Germline CDR1 is MNHNS and CDR2 is SASEGT. CDR3 size: 16 residues. Trimming shortened V by 3 bases and J by 3 bases, and 17 bases separated the two germline ends. The chain's CDR3 is CASSDEGPGFHYGYTF. DNA for the CDR3: TGTGCCAGCAGTGATGAAGGGCCGGGGTTCCACTATGGCTACACCTTC.

The chain has TRBV6-5 and TRBJ1-1; 7 nucleotides line up with TRBD1. Trimming removed 4 bases from V and 5 bases from J; junction bases left unmatched: 7. The CDR3 extends over 14 amino acids. Germline V lookup: CDR1 MNHEY, CDR2 SVGAGI. CDR3 bases: TGTGCCAGCAGTTTCATGACAGGGAATACTGAAGCTTTCTTT. It is translated as CASSFMTGNTEAFF.

The CDR3 DNA reads TGTGCCAGTAGTAACAGGAACACTGAAGCTTTCTTT. This codes for CASSNRNTEAFF. V and J are TRBV19 and TRBJ1-1; D is unresolved. Per the germline V gene, CDR1 is LNHDA and CDR2 is SQIVND (reference sequence). The CDR3 is 12 residues long. V lost 4 bases, J lost 1 base, and 4 bases lay in between.

In its sample, this clone was seen once. CDR3 sequence (DNA): TGTGCCAGCAGCCACTCCTCAAGTAAGTTAGCGGGGACAGCGGATGGCTACACCTTC. Its protein is CASSHSSSKLAGTADGYTF. The rearrangement links TRBV3-1 (or the pseudogene TRBV3-2) to TRBJ1-2; 7 bases agree with TRBD1. CDR3 length equals 19 residues. The V gene's germline CDR1 is LGHDT and CDR2 YNNKEL (reference sequence). Trimming took 3 bases from V and 6 from J; bases not matched to a gene: 22.

This chain connects TRBV6-6 to TRBJ1-5, with D tentatively TRBD1 (5 bases). Trimming stripped 10 bases from V and 0 bases from J, with 16 bases between. The CDR3 totals 15 residues. CDR1 MNHNY and CDR2 SVGAGI come from the germline V gene (reference sequence). CDR3 DNA: TGTGCCACCAGACCCGGGGGTTATAGCAATCAGCCCCAGCATTTT. Its translation is CATRPGGYSNQPQHF.

J is TRBJ1-1 and V is TRBV7-2; TRBD1 agrees at 7 bases. Trimming took 3 bases from V and 1 from J; bases not matched to a gene: 5. Germline CDR1 is SGHTA and CDR2 is FQGNSA. The CDR3 spans 15 residues. CDR3 sequence reads: CASSFDRVGNTEAFF. In DNA, the CDR3 is TGTGCCAGCAGCTTTGACAGGGTTGGGAACACTGAAGCTTTCTTT.

The chain has TRBV7-2 and TRBJ2-2; D may be TRBD1 (6 bases). Germline CDR1 is SGHTA and CDR2 is FQGNSA. Trimming removed 3 bases from V and 0 bases from J, with 8 bases in between. CDR3 length equals 15 residues. The chain's CDR3 is CASSLTGSNTGELFF. The CDR3 coding sequence is TGTGCCAGCAGCTTGACAGGCTCGAACACCGGGGAGCTGTTTTTT.

The chain employs TRBV28 and TRBJ1-2, with 11 bases lining up with TRBD1. Per germline, CDR1 MDHEN and CDR2 SYDVKM. The CDR3 totals 19 residues. J gave up 4 bases and V 10 bases, and 23 bases lay outside the gene matches. For the CDR3, the DNA is TGTGCCAAAACCATAGGGGGCGTTGGGACAGGGGGATTACTCTATGGCTACACCTTC. It yields the protein CAKTIGGVGTGGLLYGYTF.

The V gene is TRBV5-1, the J gene TRBJ2-1, with 7 bases that match TRBD1. The CDR3 extends over 15 amino acids. Germline V gene data show CDR1 as SGHRS and CDR2 as YFSETQ. Germline trimming cut 3 bases from V and 6 bases from J; bases unmatched to any gene: 9. CDR3 sequence reads: CASSSEGAGVNEQFF. The CDR3 DNA reads TGCGCCAGCAGCTCCGAGGGGGCCGGGGTCAATGAGCAGTTCTTC.

This chain joins TRBV7-3 and TRBJ2-7; TRBD2 aligns across 10 bases. The junction had 6 bases not matched to a gene; V was cut back by 5 bases and J by 5 bases. CDR3 length: 14 residues. Germline V gene data show CDR1 as SGHTA and CDR2 as FQGTGA. The CDR3 DNA follows: TGTGCCAGCAGCCTTAGCGGGAGGTCGGACGAGCAGTACTTC. This sequence encodes CASSLSGRSDEQYF.

The chain employs TRBV21-1 and TRBJ1-3; no DNA check was done on the table's D call, TRBD1. TRBV21-1 is given as a pseudogene. The CDR3 spans 17 residues. The CDR3 here is CASSKGKTGKSGNTIYF. The CDR3 DNA reads as TGTGCCAGCAGCAAAGGTAAGACAGGGAAATCTGGAAACACCATATATTTT.

V is TRBV28 and J is TRBJ1-2; no clear D. Deletions cut 1 base from V and 2 bases from J, with 8 bases between. This CDR3 region has 14 residues. Per the germline V gene, CDR1 is MDHEN and CDR2 is SYDVKM. The CDR3 sequence: CASSLSRGNYGYTF. CDR3 DNA sequence: TGTGCCAGCAGTTTATCCCGGGGAAACTATGGCTACACCTTC.

The chain combines TRBV19 with TRBJ2-7; 8 positions match TRBD1. Germline loops: CDR1 LNHDA, CDR2 SQIVND (reference sequence). Losses at the gene ends were 6 bases for V and 0 bases for J; bases not matched to a gene: 4. The CDR3 length is 14 residues. The CDR3 nucleotides read TGTGCCAGTAGAAGACAGGGGAGCTCCTACGAGCAGTACTTC. It encodes CASRRQGSSYEQYF.